What follows are 14 T cell receptor beta chains derived from one specimen sequenced in a study of human T cells and chemical hapten exposure (dated by TCRdb to the early 2020s). Libraries were prepared through RACE. Data came from a NextSeq 500. The raw public data were reprocessed by TCRdb itself: fastp quality trimming at Q25, MiXCR clonotype calling, in-frame beta chains only. Each entry is one CDR3 protein sequence, shown with its most common DNA and genes. This sample comprises approximately 92,000 distinct CDR3 sequences, about an eighth of them detected only once. 3.2% of the sample is taken by the ten largest. Explained via the paper, the time point label denotes: patch test 2, 6 weeks after DPC sensitization. The treatment or condition tag for this specimen amounts to: therapeutic diphenylcyclopropenone sensitization with weekly scalp DPC. Specimen: whole blood, collected in connection with sensitization to the hapten diphenylcyclopropenone (DPC). The source is a woman aged 40 to 50 with alopecia areata. Some clones in this sample may be carry-over from other donors' samples.

This clonotype was observed a few times. This chain joins TRBV7-9 and TRBJ2-6, with D hard to call. The CDR3 covers 15 residues. Trimming took 5 bases from V and 4 from J, leaving 12 bases between them. Germline V CDR1 and CDR2: SEHNR, FQNEAQ (reference sequence). The DNA for the CDR3 is TGTGCCAGCAGCGGTGCGGCAGCCGGGGCCAACGTCCTGACTTTC. Its protein is CASSGAAAGANVLTF.

Many counts were recorded for this clonotype. This chain joins TRBV12-3 or TRBV12-4 and TRBJ2-5; 9 bases fit TRBD1. The CDR3 is 14 amino acids. With V trimmed by 6 bases and J by 5 bases, 7 bases remained unmatched. CDR3: CASSPQGAGETQYF. CDR3 in DNA: TGTGCCAGCAGCCCACAGGGGGCAGGGGAGACCCAGTACTTC.

The chain recombines TRBV7-9 with TRBJ2-7; D is unclear. The CDR3 totals 16 residues. Germline CDR1 SEHNR, CDR2 FQNEAQ (reference sequence). V lost 3 bases and J 0 bases, leaving 15 bases between the germline ends. CDR3 loop: CASSFGFGPSSYEQYF. DNA of the CDR3: TGTGCCAGCAGCTTCGGGTTTGGTCCAAGCTCCTACGAGCAGTACTTC. Full variable domain (remainder filled in from reference TRBV7-9 and TRBJ2-7): DTGVSQNPRHKITKRGQNVTFRCDPISEHNRLYWYRQTLGQGPEFLTYFQNEAQLEKSRLLSDRFSAERPKGSFSTLEIQRTEQGDSAMYLCASSFGFGPSSYEQYFGPGTRLTVT.

The chain joins TRBV27 to TRBJ2-1; 8 bases fit TRBD1. The V and J ends lost 3 bases and 4 bases, in that order; junction bases with no gene match: 8. Germline loops: CDR1 MNHEY, CDR2 SMNVEV (reference sequence). This CDR3 comprises 16 residues. The CDR3 sequence is CASSFRGQGPYNEQFF. CDR3 bases: TGTGCCAGCAGTTTTCGCGGACAGGGCCCTTACAATGAGCAGTTCTTC.

The J gene is TRBJ1-5, the V gene TRBV12-3 or TRBV12-4; D gene uncertain. CDR3 length: 14 amino acids. The V and J ends lost 1 base and 6 bases respectively, with 10 bases between them. The CDR3, as DNA: TGTGCCAGCAGTTTAGAGGTGGGAAGTCAGCCCCAGCATTTT. Its protein is CASSLEVGSQPQHF.

This clonotype was detected ten times or more. This rearrangement joins TRBV12-3 or TRBV12-4 to TRBJ1-5; D is perhaps TRBD1 (5 bases). The CDR3 spans 13 residues. Trimming left V 2 bases short and J 6 bases short, with 8 bases between. CDR3 sequence reads: CASSLRGGQPQHF. For the CDR3, the DNA is TGTGCCAGCAGTTTAAGGGGAGGTCAGCCCCAGCATTTT.

The V and J genes are TRBV7-2 and TRBJ1-4; no reliable D call. Trimming cost V 2 bases and J 4 bases, with 11 bases left between them. This CDR3 is built from 15 residues. The V gene's germline CDR1 is SGHTA and CDR2 FQGNSA. CDR3 region: CASSLIGRINEKLFF. Written as DNA, the CDR3 is TGTGCCAGCAGCTTAATAGGTCGGATTAATGAAAAACTGTTTTTT. Full variable domain (outside the CDR3, taken from reference TRBV7-2 and TRBJ1-4): GAGVSQSPSNKVTEKGKDVELRCDPISGHTALYWYRQSLGQGLEFLIYFQGNSAPDKSGLPSDRFSAERTGGSVSTLTIQRTQQEDSAVYLCASSLIGRINEKLFFGSGTQLSVL.

This clonotype appeared many times. This chain uses TRBV20-1 with TRBJ1-1; D is uncertain. The germline V gene has CDR1 DFQATT and CDR2 SNEGSKA (reference sequence). Trimming stripped 3 bases from V and 4 bases from J, with 12 bases between. CDR3 length: 13 amino acids. This chain's CDR3 is CSASSQVGTEAFF. The CDR3 region has the DNA TGCAGTGCTAGTTCCCAAGTCGGCACTGAAGCTTTCTTT.

This chain connects TRBV6-2 or TRBV6-3 to TRBJ2-3; TRBD2 matches at 7 bases. Per germline, CDR1 MNHEY and CDR2 SVGEGT. The ends lost 6 bases at V and 0 bases at J; junction bases unmatched: 6. The CDR3 consists of 15 residues. The CDR3 protein is CASRRISGSTDTQYF. The DNA for the CDR3 is TGTGCCAGCAGGAGGATTAGCGGGAGCACAGATACGCAGTATTTT.

The chain joins TRBV30 to TRBJ2-1; 11 positions agree with TRBD2. This CDR3 region has 18 residues. Germline-derived CDR1 and CDR2 are GTSNPN and SVGIG (reference sequence). The V segment lost 2 bases and the J segment 0 bases; nucleotides outside the gene matches: 9. CDR3 region: CAWSSPLAGGSSYNEQFF. CDR3 nucleotide sequence: TGTGCCTGGAGTTCTCCTCTAGCGGGGGGTAGCTCCTACAATGAGCAGTTCTTC.

This chain links TRBV11-3 with TRBJ2-2; 12 bases are shared with TRBD2. J was trimmed by 2 bases and V by 5 bases; bases with no gene match: 6. The length of the CDR3 is 17 residues. Germline V gene lookup returns CDR1 SGHNT and CDR2 YENEEA. The CDR3, as DNA: TGTGCCAGCAGCCGTAGGACTAGCGGGAAAAACACCGGGGAGCTGTTTTTT. Its protein product is CASSRRTSGKNTGELFF.

Many counts were recorded for this clonotype. The chain employs TRBV24-1 and TRBJ2-1; no definite D call. The CDR3 spans 14 residues. V dropped 7 bases and J dropped 8 bases, with 17 bases sitting between them. Per germline, CDR1 KGHDR and CDR2 SFDVKD. Here the CDR3 reads CATSGSPGYDEQFF. CDR3 DNA sequence: TGTGCCACCAGCGGGTCCCCAGGTTATGATGAGCAGTTCTTC.

This clonotype was seen ten or more times. The CDR3 DNA reads as TGTGCTAGTGGTTTCAGTTACACCGGGGAGCTGTTTTTT. Amino acid sequence: CASGFSYTGELFF. The chain has TRBV12-5 and TRBJ2-2; no clear D gene. V shed 3 bases and J shed 3 bases, with 5 bases lying between them. From germline, CDR1 is LGHNT and CDR2 FRNRAP. The CDR3 consists of 13 residues.

The chain links TRBV29-1 to TRBJ1-2; possible D gene TRBD1, 6 bases. The V end was cut by 0 bases, the J end by 3 bases, with 20 bases between. The CDR3 spans 17 residues. Germline V gene lookup returns CDR1 SQVTM and CDR2 ANQGSEA. CDR3 nucleotides: TGCAGCGTTGAAGATTGGGTTAAGGGGTCAGGGGACTATGGCTACACCTTC. This codes for CSVEDWVKGSGDYGYTF.